The next 9 T cell receptor beta chains were all read from a single sample in a study of shared clonotypes between healthy human individuals (dated by TCRdb to about 2020). The method behind the library was the immunoSEQ multiplex PCR assay. TCRdb limited this immuneACCESS table to in-frame rearrangements with V and J called. A share of clones is missing; checked studies link under half to unresolved V genes, and the rest is unexplained. Here the sample has about 1.1 million clones; approximately 75% occur a single time. 0.7% to 0.95% of the sample belongs to the ten largest clones. Material: memory CD4+ T cells from PBMCs. The sample's cell subset or site label, in plain terms: CD45RA-negative fraction. These receptors came from a man younger than 30 in good health. Some clones in this sample may be carry-over from other donors' samples.

The V and J genes are TRBV11-3 and TRBJ2-1; D not resolved. The CDR3 totals 19 residues. V was clipped by 6 bases and J by 0 bases, with 24 bases between them. In germline, CDR1 is SGHNT, CDR2 YENEEA. CDR3 amino acids: CASSFRRAQPLGSYNEQFF. CDR3 coding DNA: TGTGCCAGCAGTTTCCGCCGGGCCCAGCCCCTCGGCTCCTACAATGAGCAGTTCTTC.

The genes are TRBV11-2 and TRBJ2-3; maybe TRBD2 (5 bases). The CDR3 runs 15 residues. Between the trimmed V and J ends, which lost 8 bases and 0 bases, there was a span of 15 bases. CDR1 SGHAT and CDR2 FQNNGV come from the germline V gene. CDR3 DNA sequence: TGTGCCAGCCTCCTCCAGCGGCAAAGCACAGATACGCAGTATTTT. It yields the protein CASLLQRQSTDTQYF. Full variable domain (missing parts from reference TRBV11-2 and TRBJ2-3): EAGVAQSPRYKIIEKRQSVAFWCNPISGHATLYWYQQILGQGPKLLIQFQNNGVVDDSQLPKDRFSAERLKGVDSTLKIQPAKLEDSAVYLCASLLQRQSTDTQYFGPGTRLTVL.

The chain recombines TRBV30 with TRBJ1-4; no clear D. Germline V gene sequence: CDR1 GTSNPN, CDR2 SVGIG (reference sequence). Trimming shortened V by 0 bases and J by 6 bases, and 2 bases separated the two germline ends. There are 11 residues in the CDR3. CDR3 DNA: TGTGCCTGGAGTGTAGATGAAAAACTGTTTTTT. Its protein product is CAWSVDEKLFF.

With regard to this clone: A much larger clone sits a single nucleotide away, making a read error possible. The V call is TRBV7-3, the J call TRBJ2-7; the D gene is possibly TRBD1 (6 bases). Between the trimmed V and J ends, which lost 1 base and 0 bases, there was a span of 7 bases. Germline CDR1 SGHTA, CDR2 FQGTGA. CDR3 length equals 14 residues. The CDR3 DNA reads as TGTGCCAGCAGCTTAAGGGACAACTCCTACGAGCAGTACTTC. It codes for CASSLRDNSYEQYF.

This rearrangement joins TRBV5-1 to TRBJ2-7; possible D gene TRBD2, 6 bases. Trimming took off 4 bases at V and 0 bases at J, with 20 bases between the two ends. Germline assignment: CDR1 SGHRS and CDR2 YFSETQ. The CDR3 is made up of 17 amino acids. CDR3 in amino acids: CASSRGLTGPYSYEQYF. CDR3 sequence (DNA): TGCGCCAGCAGCCGGGGGTTGACGGGGCCCTACTCCTACGAGCAGTACTTC. The complete variable domain, with remaining parts taken from reference TRBV5-1 and TRBJ2-7, reads KAGVTQTPRYLIKTRGQQVTLSCSPISGHRSVSWYQQTPGQGLQFLFEYFSETQRNKGNFPGRFSGRQFSNSRSEMNVSTLELGDSALYLCASSRGLTGPYSYEQYFGPGTRLTVT.

This clone was seen a single time. The CDR3 spells CASSLGGAVLETQYF. CDR3 DNA: TGTGCCAGCAGTTTAGGGGGGGCCGTCCTGGAGACCCAGTACTTC. J is TRBJ2-5 and V is TRBV28, with D possibly TRBD2 on 7 matching bases. This CDR3 is 15 amino acids long. With 2 bases removed from V and 5 bases from J, the gap between germline ends came to 15 bases. Germline V gene sequence: CDR1 MDHEN, CDR2 SYDVKM.

This clone occurred a few times. V usage is TRBV19 and J usage is TRBJ1-1, with D unresolved. Trimming took off 7 bases at V and 5 bases at J, with 8 bases between the two ends. Germline V gene data show CDR1 as LNHDA and CDR2 as SQIVND (reference sequence). The CDR3 consists of 11 residues. CDR3 loop: CASKSFTEAFF. The DNA for the CDR3 is TGTGCCAGTAAGAGCTTTACTGAAGCTTTCTTT.

This sequence joins TRBV28 and TRBJ1-2; 9 bases are shared with TRBD1. Germline trimming cut 0 bases from V and 3 bases from J; bases unmatched to any gene: 2. The germline V gene encodes CDR1 MDHEN and CDR2 SYDVKM. The CDR3 is 15 amino acids. CDR3 sequence: CASSLWDRGYYGYTF. The CDR3 DNA is TGTGCCAGCAGTTTATGGGACAGGGGTTACTATGGCTACACCTTC.

This clone was seen only a few times. V gene TRBV5-1 combines with J gene TRBJ1-5, with D possibly being TRBD1 (6 bases). This CDR3 spans 14 amino acids. CDR1 and CDR2 from the germline V gene are SGHRS and YFSETQ. The ends were cut back, 7 bases at V and 4 bases at J, with 15 bases in the middle. The CDR3 here is CASLTGWGNQPQHF. The CDR3 nucleotides read TGCGCCAGCCTAACAGGGTGGGGTAATCAGCCCCAGCATTTT.